The 26 T cell receptor beta chains given below trace back to one sample, sequenced in a study of CD8 T cells in ankylosing spondylitis. Which antigens these TCRs recognize remains unknown. TCRdb used MiXCR to reprocess the 5' RACE reads, holding one entry per CDR3 protein. The repertoire includes some 700,000 distinct CDR3 sequences, roughly 19% of them detected once, and 15% to 20% sits in the top ten. Findings of the study overall: A TCR beta motif made of 7 to 9 highly homologous variants seemed typical of ankylosing spondylitis blood.

The sequenced sample consisted of blood, either unsorted or a sorted T cell fraction (not recorded which). These receptors were obtained from a male donor with ankylosing spondylitis.

In this sample, this clonotype turned up a few times. V is TRBV30 and J is TRBJ1-5, with D unresolved. V lost 1 base and J lost 3, with 7 bases in between. This CDR3 has 13 residues. Per the germline V gene, CDR1 is GTSNPN and CDR2 is SVGIG (reference sequence). This CDR3 reads CAWSEADNQPQHF. CDR3 coding DNA: TGTGCCTGGAGTGAGGCTGACAATCAGCCCCAGCATTTT.

This clonotype was found a few times. This rearrangement joins TRBV7-6 to TRBJ2-1; 7 bases line up with TRBD2. CDR1 is SGHVS and CDR2 is FNYEAQ in the germline V gene. CDR3 length: 14 amino acids. V lost 5 bases and J lost 13; bases outside the gene matches: 14. The CDR3 region is CASSTSVGSGSQFF. The CDR3 nucleotides read TGTGCCAGCAGCACTAGCGTTGGGAGCGGTTCCCAGTTCTTC.

The chain recombines TRBV4-1 with TRBJ1-1, with D hard to call. V gave up 0 bases and J gave up 0 bases, with 8 bases separating them. The CDR3 has 15 amino acids. The V gene's germline CDR1 is MGHRA and CDR2 YSYEKL. Here the CDR3 reads CASSQDQQLNTEAFF. The CDR3 coding sequence is TGCGCCAGCAGCCAAGATCAGCAGCTGAACACTGAAGCTTTCTTT.

The chain carries TRBV5-1 and TRBJ1-4; D unresolved. The V gene's germline CDR1 is SGHRS and CDR2 YFSETQ. Trimming stripped 4 bases from V and 7 bases from J, with 17 bases between. CDR3 length equals 15 residues. The CDR3 bases are TGCGCCAGCAGCCTGAGCGCCTCCTTGGGTGAAAAACTGTTTTTT. It yields the protein CASSLSASLGEKLFF.

This clonotype was seen ten or more times. The J gene is TRBJ1-2, the V gene TRBV5-1; 8 nucleotides line up with TRBD1. J lost 3 bases, V lost 1 base, and 8 bases had no gene match. Germline CDR1 is SGHRS and CDR2 is YFSETQ. The CDR3 runs 16 residues. CDR3 amino acids: CASSLSYQGADYGYTF. The DNA for the CDR3 is TGCGCCAGCAGCTTGTCGTACCAGGGGGCAGACTATGGCTACACCTTC.

The V call is TRBV5-1, the J call TRBJ2-1, with D possibly matching TRBD1 (5 bases). Trimming stripped 2 bases from V and 8 bases from J, with 14 bases between. Germline V gene sequence: CDR1 SGHRS, CDR2 YFSETQ. The CDR3 contains 14 residues. The chain's CDR3 is CASSFIQGKYEQFF. The CDR3 nucleotides are TGCGCCAGCAGCTTCATTCAGGGAAAATATGAGCAGTTCTTC.

The chain uses TRBV20-1 and TRBJ2-3, with TRBD2 matching 7 bases. The CDR3 loop spans 15 amino acids. CDR1 and CDR2 (germline): DFQATT, SNEGSKA (reference sequence). V was pared by 2 bases and J by 0 bases, with 5 bases of the junction left unmatched. The CDR3 sequence is CSARPSGESTDTQYF. The CDR3 DNA is TGCAGTGCTAGACCCAGCGGGGAGAGCACAGATACGCAGTATTTT.

This clonotype showed up many times. The chain joins TRBV27 to TRBJ2-5, with no clear D. This CDR3 region has 14 residues. V lost 1 base to trimming and J lost 7 bases, with 13 bases between them. CDR1 is MNHEY, CDR2 SMNVEV, per germline (reference sequence). The CDR3 reads CASSLLTAPATQYF. The CDR3 DNA is TGTGCCAGCAGTTTATTAACCGCCCCAGCGACCCAGTACTTC.

V is TRBV3-1 and J is TRBJ1-5, with D possibly TRBD1 on 6 matching bases. V was trimmed by 0 bases and J by 7 bases, leaving 13 bases between them. This CDR3 region has 15 residues. The germline V gene encodes CDR1 LGHDT and CDR2 YNNKEL (reference sequence). Here the CDR3 reads CASSQEGGASQPQHF. The DNA for the CDR3 is TGTGCCAGCAGCCAAGAGGGGGGGGCGAGCCAGCCCCAGCATTTT.

V is TRBV5-1 and J is TRBJ2-2; possibly TRBD2 for D (6 bases). Germline lookup yields CDR1 SGHRS and CDR2 YFSETQ. Trimming shortened V by 3 bases and J by 6 bases, and 15 bases separated the two germline ends. This CDR3 spans 15 amino acids. CDR3 in amino acids: CASSSTEGLPGELFF. The DNA for the CDR3 is TGCGCCAGCAGCTCAACGGAGGGGTTACCCGGGGAGCTGTTTTTT.

This clonotype has only a few counts. The chain joins TRBV29-1 to TRBJ2-1; TRBD2 matches 8 bases. J was trimmed by 5 bases and V by 3 bases; bases with no gene match: 9. Germline CDR1 is SQVTM and CDR2 is ANQGSEA. The CDR3 spans 15 residues. For the CDR3, the DNA is TGCAGCGTTGAGAGAGCGGGAGCCGAGAACAATGAGCAGTTCTTC. The encoded protein is CSVERAGAENNEQFF.

This clonotype appeared a few times. Here the CDR3 reads CASRIQGYGGYTF. DNA of the CDR3: TGTGCCAGCAGGATACAGGGGTATGGGGGCTACACCTTC. The chain is built from TRBV12-3 or TRBV12-4 and TRBJ1-2; the match to TRBD1 covers 7 bases. The CDR3 has 13 residues. With 6 bases clipped from V and 8 bases from J, the junction kept 9 bases outside the gene matches.

In this sample, this clonotype turned up a few times. The J gene is TRBJ2-3, the V gene TRBV5-1; TRBD1 agrees at 8 bases. V lost 4 bases, J lost 5 bases, and 12 bases stayed unmatched. In germline, CDR1 is SGHRS, CDR2 YFSETQ. The CDR3 sequence is 16 residues long. Written as DNA, the CDR3 is TGCGCCAGCAGCAACGGACAGGGTGGGATTGGAGATACGCAGTATTTT. Translating gives CASSNGQGGIGDTQYF. Looking up the rest from reference TRBV5-1 and TRBJ2-3 gives the full variable domain: KAGVTQTPRYLIKTRGQQVTLSCSPISGHRSVSWYQQTPGQGLQFLFEYFSETQRNKGNFPGRFSGRQFSNSRSEMNVSTLELGDSALYLCASSNGQGGIGDTQYFGPGTRLTVL.

This clonotype was detected only a few times. The CDR3 spells CSARSPSGGANEQFF. The CDR3 DNA reads TGCAGTGCCCGGTCCCCTAGCGGGGGGGCCAATGAGCAGTTCTTC. The chain carries TRBV20-1 and TRBJ2-1; 12 bases match TRBD2. V shed 6 bases, J shed 6 bases, and the junction held 9 bases outside the gene matches. This CDR3 region has 15 residues. Germline V gene sequence: CDR1 DFQATT, CDR2 SNEGSKA (reference sequence).

This clonotype was seen at least ten times. The chain employs TRBV12-3 or TRBV12-4 and TRBJ2-7, with 8 bases that match TRBD1. This CDR3 contains 14 residues. V trimming: 1 base; J trimming: 3 bases; junction bases outside the gene matches: 2. The CDR3: CASSLGTGNYEQYF. Written as DNA, the CDR3 is TGTGCCAGCAGTTTAGGGACAGGGAACTACGAGCAGTACTTC.

The chain has TRBV30 and TRBJ1-5, with 7 positions matching TRBD1. Germline V gene data show CDR1 as GTSNPN and CDR2 as SVGIG (reference sequence). J gave up 4 bases and V 3 bases, and 12 bases lay outside the gene matches. The CDR3 has 16 amino acids. The CDR3 loop is CAWRTCGTADNQPQHF. The CDR3 DNA reads TGTGCCTGGAGGACCTGCGGGACAGCTGATAATCAGCCCCAGCATTTT.

This clonotype came up many times. The genes are TRBV3-1 and TRBJ2-3; 9 bases fit TRBD1. V shed 7 bases and J 2 bases; nucleotides not matched to a gene: 7. The CDR3 totals 15 residues. The germline gives CDR1 LGHDT, CDR2 YNNKEL (reference sequence). CDR3 bases: TGTGCCAGCATTGCCGGACAGGGGCACACAGATACGCAGTATTTT. Amino acids: CASIAGQGHTDTQYF.

This chain uses TRBV7-9 with TRBJ1-3; TRBD1 matches at 7 bases. In germline, CDR1 is SEHNR, CDR2 FQNEAQ (reference sequence). The CDR3 is 13 amino acids. After removal of 7 bases from V and 2 bases from J, the junction contained 2 bases not matched to a gene. The CDR3 DNA follows: TGTGCCAGCAAAGACAGGGCTGGAAACACCATATATTTT. Protein sequence: CASKDRAGNTIYF.

J is TRBJ2-5 and V is TRBV28; D unresolved. V lost 8 bases to trimming and J lost 5 bases, with 12 bases between them. Germline CDR1 reads MDHEN; CDR2 reads SYDVKM. The CDR3 loop spans 12 amino acids. The DNA for the CDR3 is TGTGCCAGCCAATACCGCCGGGAGACCCAGTACTTC. This gives the protein CASQYRRETQYF.

The chain joins TRBV5-4 to TRBJ2-6; D ambiguous. V was shortened by 3 bases and J by 1 base, with 11 bases between the two germline ends. Per germline, CDR1 SGHNT and CDR2 YYREEE (reference sequence). The CDR3 loop spans 16 amino acids. CDR3 DNA sequence: TGTGCCAGCAGCTCTAAGAAACAGTCTGGGGCCAACGTCCTGACTTTC. Residues: CASSSKKQSGANVLTF.

The rearrangement uses TRBV5-1 and TRBJ1-6; 10 nucleotides line up with TRBD1. CDR3 length equals 15 residues. CDR1 is SGHRS and CDR2 is YFSETQ in the germline V gene. The J segment lost 7 bases and the V segment lost 4 bases, leaving 5 bases of the junction unmatched. CDR3 residues: CASSMRTGGNSPLHF. The CDR3 DNA sequence: TGCGCCAGCAGCATGAGGACAGGGGGGAATTCACCCCTCCACTTT.

This rearrangement joins TRBV28 to TRBJ2-1; 8 positions agree with TRBD2. Germline V gene data show CDR1 as MDHEN and CDR2 as SYDVKM. V was clipped by 2 bases and J by 6 bases; unmatched bases: 3. This CDR3 has 14 amino acids. The CDR3 DNA reads TGTGCCAGCAGTTTAAGTACTAGCGGCAATGAGCAGTTCTTC. It specifies CASSLSTSGNEQFF.

This clonotype came up a few times. The chain has TRBV29-1 and TRBJ2-1; 8 positions match TRBD1. Germline V gives CDR1 SQVTM, CDR2 ANQGSEA. This CDR3 region has 15 residues. Trimming cost V 6 bases and J 2 bases; bases outside gene matches: 9. The CDR3 nucleotides read TGCAGCGTGACAGGGGATGTAAGCCCCTACAATGAGCAGTTCTTC. As protein: CSVTGDVSPYNEQFF.

V usage is TRBV20-1 and J usage is TRBJ1-1, with D unclear. V lost 5 bases to trimming and J lost 0 bases, with 16 bases between them. The CDR3 is 15 amino acids. Germline-derived CDR1 and CDR2 are DFQATT and SNEGSKA (reference sequence). The CDR3 sequence is CSALSRQALNTEAFF. In DNA form, the CDR3 reads TGCAGTGCTCTATCTCGACAAGCCCTGAACACTGAAGCTTTCTTT.

This sequence joins TRBV20-1 and TRBJ2-3, with 9 bases fitting TRBD2. Germline lookup yields CDR1 DFQATT and CDR2 SNEGSKA (reference sequence). This CDR3 region has 15 residues. V shed 5 bases, J shed 1 base, and the junction held 7 bases outside the gene matches. The CDR3 sequence is CSAPKTSGGTDTQYF. The CDR3 bases are TGCAGTGCTCCAAAGACTAGCGGCGGCACAGATACGCAGTATTTT.

This clonotype was recorded a few times. The chain carries TRBV11-2 and TRBJ2-3, with TRBD2 as a possible D gene (5 bases). This CDR3 is built from 19 residues. Trimming removed 2 bases at V and 0 bases at J, with 21 bases between. CDR1 and CDR2 from the germline V gene are SGHAT and FQNNGV. The CDR3 sequence: CASSLTTPSLRTSTDTQYF. The CDR3 region has the DNA TGTGCCAGCAGCTTAACTACCCCCAGTTTGAGGACTAGCACAGATACGCAGTATTTT.